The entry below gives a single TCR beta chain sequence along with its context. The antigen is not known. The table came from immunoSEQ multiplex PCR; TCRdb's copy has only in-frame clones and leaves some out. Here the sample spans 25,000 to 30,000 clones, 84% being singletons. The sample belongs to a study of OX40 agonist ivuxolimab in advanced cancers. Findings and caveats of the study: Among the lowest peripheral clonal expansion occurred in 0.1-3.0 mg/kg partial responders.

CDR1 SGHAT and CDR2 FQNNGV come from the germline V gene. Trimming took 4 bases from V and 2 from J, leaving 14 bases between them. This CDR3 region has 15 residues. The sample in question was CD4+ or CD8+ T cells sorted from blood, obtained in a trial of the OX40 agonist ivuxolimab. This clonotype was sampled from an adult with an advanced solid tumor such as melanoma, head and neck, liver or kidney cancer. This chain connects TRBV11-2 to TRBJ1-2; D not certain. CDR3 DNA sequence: TGTGCCAGCAGCTCCCCCCTCGAGACCAACTATGGCTACACCTTC. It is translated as CASSSPLETNYGYTF.